The rows below give T cell receptor beta chains drawn from one sample of a study of response to subunit inactivated influenza vaccine. Each CDR3 protein is one row after TCRdb ran MiXCR on the RT-PCR reads. The sample has some 850,000 distinct CDR3 sequences, about a fifth seen once; the top ten hold about a tenth. The sequencing used PBMCs from blood, collected 4 to 6 days after vaccination. The source of these receptors is a man aged 50 or older who received an inactivated influenza vaccine. CDR3s leave out the opening cysteine and the closing phenylalanine or tryptophan.

v_gene,CDR3aa
TRBV29-1,SVGQSQETQY
TRBV20-1,SARGGGTSGLRSSYEQY
TRBV10-3,AIRRLATGGTRGELF
TRBV7-9,ASSFIGEETQY
TRBV12-3/TRBV12-4,ASSLVGGYEQF
TRBV20-1,SAFTSSGREWGEQF
TRBV20-1,SAATRGNQPQH
TRBV20-1,SARERTAYNEQF
TRBV10-1,ASSKGLAASVDTQY
TRBV23-1,ASSQSDREMADTQY
TRBV6-5,ASSYSSSGNYEQY
TRBV6-1,ASSETGRFWNEQF
TRBV5-1,ASSLDSDRIYGYT
TRBV29-1,SAKLGYSYEQY
TRBV4-1,ASSQEVPDTQY
TRBV18,ASSSGTGVNTEAF
TRBV4-1,ASSQDYGPGNTIY
TRBV12-3/TRBV12-4,ASSPRNSDRNNSPLH
TRBV10-3,AISGTVQGNQPQH
TRBV4-3,ASSQDLGSEQF
TRBV7-3,ASSPFRESGELF
TRBV6-2/TRBV6-3,ASSSPRRGKGYEQY